This entry features one T cell receptor beta chain sequence. The sample comes from a study of blood T cells in healthy people across ages. With 0 bases removed from V and 0 bases from J, the gap between germline ends came to 13 bases. Germline V gene sequence: CDR1 SGHRS, CDR2 YFSETQ. This CDR3 has 16 residues. PCR was performed a second time for about 7 to 12 cycles using a sample-barcoded 5' primer and a J-beta primer mix. From the 5' RACE reads, TCRdb called clonotypes with MiXCR, one entry per CDR3 protein. The sample contains about 640,000 distinct CDR3 sequences, around 54% of which appear only once.

The chain employs TRBV5-1 and TRBJ2-7; unclear D gene. The sequencing sample was made of blood. The clonotype comes from a man in his fifties or sixties in good health. The CDR3 sequence: CASSLEPVPSSYEQYF. DNA for the CDR3: TGCGCCAGCAGCTTGGAACCGGTCCCGAGCTCCTACGAGCAGTACTTC.